This TCR beta chain was retrieved from a study of human T cells and chemical hapten exposure. This clonotype was observed many times. The antigen remains unidentified. TCRdb re-analysed the RACE reads in MiXCR, keeping a single row per CDR3 protein. The data show tens of thousands of distinct CDR3 sequences, approximately 6.7% seen once. The study, taken as a whole, reports: Donors, who had alopecia, may show an immune response that differs from healthy people's.

The V gene lost 6 bases and the J gene lost 2 bases, with 11 bases spanning the gap. Germline V lookup: CDR1 SGHRS, CDR2 YFSETQ. This CDR3 is built from 13 residues. Time point noted: pre-sensitization, week 0. As to treatment: therapeutic diphenylcyclopropenone sensitization with weekly scalp DPC. The starting material was whole blood, obtained in connection with sensitization to the hapten diphenylcyclopropenone (DPC). The J gene is TRBJ2-5, the V gene TRBV5-1; no definite D call. The TCR originated in a young woman with alopecia areata. Some clones in this sample may be carry-over from other donors' samples. The CDR3, as DNA: TGCGCCAGCAAGGGATTGGGGCAAGAGACCCAGTACTTC. Protein product: CASKGLGQETQYF.